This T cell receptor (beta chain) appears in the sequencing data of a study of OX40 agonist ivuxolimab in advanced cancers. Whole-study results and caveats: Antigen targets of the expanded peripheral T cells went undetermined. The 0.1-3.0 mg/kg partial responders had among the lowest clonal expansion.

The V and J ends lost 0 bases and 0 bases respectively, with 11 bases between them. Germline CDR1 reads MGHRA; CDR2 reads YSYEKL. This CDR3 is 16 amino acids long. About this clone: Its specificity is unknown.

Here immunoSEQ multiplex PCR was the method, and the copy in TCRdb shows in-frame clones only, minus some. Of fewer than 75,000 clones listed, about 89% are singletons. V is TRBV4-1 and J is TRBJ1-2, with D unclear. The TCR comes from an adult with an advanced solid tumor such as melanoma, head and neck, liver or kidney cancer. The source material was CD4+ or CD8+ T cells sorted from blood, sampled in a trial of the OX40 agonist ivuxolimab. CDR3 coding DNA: TGCGCCAGCAGCCAAGACCGGCAGGCAGCTAACTATGGCTACACCTTC. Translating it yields CASSQDRQAANYGYTF.